The sample holds a few counts of the clone carrying this TCR beta chain. This entry is derived from a study of Tregs in tolerant kidney transplant recipients. Germline V gives CDR1 SGHNT, CDR2 YYREEE (reference sequence). The V and J ends lost 3 bases and 8 bases respectively, with 17 bases between them. The CDR3 covers 14 residues. Some clones are missing from TCRdb's copy, which holds only in-frame ones; the method was immunoSEQ multiplex PCR. The data contain about 14,000 clones, around three quarters of them singletons. Unstimulated Tregs (CD4+CD25+CD127-) and CD4+CD25- non-Tregs were sorted from PBMCs.

Sample: Tregs from blood, taken before the transplant. V usage is TRBV5-4 and J usage is TRBJ1-2; weak D call: TRBD1 (6 bases). The sequence was obtained from a human donor who received a combined kidney and bone marrow transplant. CDR3 sequence reads: CASSSEWGGLGYTF. In nucleotides, the CDR3 is TGTGCCAGCAGCTCCGAATGGGGGGGGCTCGGCTACACCTTC.